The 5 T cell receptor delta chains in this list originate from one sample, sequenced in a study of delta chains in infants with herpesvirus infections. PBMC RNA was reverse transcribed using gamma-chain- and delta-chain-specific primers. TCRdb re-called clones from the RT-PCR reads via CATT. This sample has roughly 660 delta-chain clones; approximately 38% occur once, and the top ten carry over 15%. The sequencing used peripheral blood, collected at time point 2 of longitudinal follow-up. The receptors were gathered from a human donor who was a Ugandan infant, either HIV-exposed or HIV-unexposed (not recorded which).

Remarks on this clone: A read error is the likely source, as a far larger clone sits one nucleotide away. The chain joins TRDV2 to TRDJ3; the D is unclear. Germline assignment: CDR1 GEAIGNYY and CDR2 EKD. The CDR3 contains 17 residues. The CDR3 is CACDTLLSSCDTRQMFF. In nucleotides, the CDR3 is TGTGCCTGTGACACCCTACTGAGCTCCTGTGACACCCGACAGATGTTTTTC.

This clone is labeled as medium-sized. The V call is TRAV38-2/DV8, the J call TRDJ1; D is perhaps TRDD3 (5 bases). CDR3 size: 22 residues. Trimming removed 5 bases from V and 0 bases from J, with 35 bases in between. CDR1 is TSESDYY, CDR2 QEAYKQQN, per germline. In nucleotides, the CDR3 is TGTGCTTATAGACCCACCTATCTACGAAGGTACCGCCTATACGCGTACACCGATAAACTCATCTTT. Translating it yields CAYRPTYLRRYRLYAYTDKLIF.

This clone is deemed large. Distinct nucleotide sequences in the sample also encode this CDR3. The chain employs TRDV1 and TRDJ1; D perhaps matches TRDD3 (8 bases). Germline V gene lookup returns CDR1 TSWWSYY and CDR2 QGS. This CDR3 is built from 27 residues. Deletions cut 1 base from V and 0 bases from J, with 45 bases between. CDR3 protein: CALGERKFSYRRVGDRGNLPYTDKLIF. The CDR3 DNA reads TGTGCTCTTGGGGAACGGAAATTTTCCTACAGAAGGGTGGGGGATCGAGGTAACCTCCCGTACACCGATAAACTCATCTTT.

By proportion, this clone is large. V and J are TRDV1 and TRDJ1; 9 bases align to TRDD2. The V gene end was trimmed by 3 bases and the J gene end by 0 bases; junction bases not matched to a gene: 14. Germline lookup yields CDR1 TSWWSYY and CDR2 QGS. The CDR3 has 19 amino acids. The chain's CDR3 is CALGEPPSYVGPYTDKLIF. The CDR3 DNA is TGTGCTCTTGGGGAGCCTCCTTCCTACGTGGGGCCTTACACCGATAAACTCATCTTT.

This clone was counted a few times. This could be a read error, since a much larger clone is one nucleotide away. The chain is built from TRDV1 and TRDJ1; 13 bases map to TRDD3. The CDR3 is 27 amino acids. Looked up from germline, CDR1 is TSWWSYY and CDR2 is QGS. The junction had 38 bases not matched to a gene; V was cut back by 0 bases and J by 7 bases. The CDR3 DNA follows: TGTGCTCTTGGGGAACTTAAGTACGCCCGTACTGGGGGATACGGTGGTGTTCTCGGGGGAATTGGGGGTAAACTCATCTTT. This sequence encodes CALGELKYARTGGYGGVLGGIGGKLIF.